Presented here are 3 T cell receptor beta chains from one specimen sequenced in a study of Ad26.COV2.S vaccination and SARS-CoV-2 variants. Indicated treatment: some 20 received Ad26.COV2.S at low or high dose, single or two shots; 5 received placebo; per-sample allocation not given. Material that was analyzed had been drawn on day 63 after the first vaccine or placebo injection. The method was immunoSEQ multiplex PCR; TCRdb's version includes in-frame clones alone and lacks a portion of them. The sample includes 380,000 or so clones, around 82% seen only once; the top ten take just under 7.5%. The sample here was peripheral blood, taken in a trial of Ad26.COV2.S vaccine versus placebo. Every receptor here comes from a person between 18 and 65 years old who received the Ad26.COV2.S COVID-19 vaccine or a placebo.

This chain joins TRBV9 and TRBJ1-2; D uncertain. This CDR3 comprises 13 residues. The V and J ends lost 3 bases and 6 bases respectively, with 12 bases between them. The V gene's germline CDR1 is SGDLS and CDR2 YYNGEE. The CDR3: CASSGSRWNGYTF. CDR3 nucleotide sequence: TGTGCCAGCAGCGGGAGCCGATGGAATGGCTACACCTTC.

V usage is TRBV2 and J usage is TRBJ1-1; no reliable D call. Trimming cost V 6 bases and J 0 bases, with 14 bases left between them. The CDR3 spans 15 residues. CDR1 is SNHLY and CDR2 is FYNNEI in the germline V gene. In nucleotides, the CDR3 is TGTGCCAGCAGGGGCCCGATCGGGATGAACACTGAAGCTTTCTTT. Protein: CASRGPIGMNTEAFF.

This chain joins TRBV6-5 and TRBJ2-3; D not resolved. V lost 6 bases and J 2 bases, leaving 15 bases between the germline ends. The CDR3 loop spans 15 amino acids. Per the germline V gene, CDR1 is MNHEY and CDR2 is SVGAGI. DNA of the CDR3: TGTGCCAGCAGCAGCTACGACGTATCCACAGATACGCAGTATTTT. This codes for CASSSYDVSTDTQYF.